This T cell receptor beta chain was identified during a study of CD8 T cells in Susac syndrome. Study as a whole: There were six sequenced Susac syndrome patients with active disease and roughly 8 in remission.

Reverse transcription of roughly 0.45 to 1 ug RNA was carried out with random hexamers. TCRdb re-called the immunoSEQ multiplex PCR reads with MiXCR, one entry per CDR3 protein. The sample carries over 150,000 distinct CDR3 sequences, roughly 95% recorded once. The CDR3 consists of 15 residues. Germline lookup yields CDR1 SQVTM and CDR2 ANQGSEA. Deletions cut 1 base from V and 2 bases from J, with 14 bases between. The chain employs TRBV29-1 and TRBJ1-2; a weak D match, TRBD1 (6 bases). Sequencing used CD4+ T cells from PBMCs. The sequence came from a human donor with Susac syndrome. The CDR3 bases are TGCAGCGTTGAAGCCGAAGGCAGGGGAAACTATGGCTACACCTTC. Translating gives CSVEAEGRGNYGYTF. The full variable domain, rest sourced from reference TRBV29-1 and TRBJ1-2, is SAVISQKPSRDICQRGTSLTIQCQVDSQVTMMFWYRQQPGQSLTLIATANQGSEATYESGFVIDKFPISRPNLTFSTLTVSNMSPEDSSIYLCSVEAEGRGNYGYTFGSGTRLTVV.